The subject of this entry is one TCR beta chain. Its specificity is not known. This entry belongs to a study of glioma-infiltrating T cells after dendritic cell vaccination. Overall study: Dendritic cells derived from monocytes and pulsed with autologous tumor lysate formed the vaccine.

The study, taken as a whole, reports: The cohort had few patients with full blood and tumor sets. TCR clonality showed no direct relationship with survival.

Noted time point: after dendritic cell vaccination, including at tumor progression/relapse. Generated by immunoSEQ multiplex PCR, the TCRdb table keeps only in-frame clones and is missing some. The sample lists tens of thousands of clones; about four fifths were seen once. Sequencing used blood, obtained after dendritic cell vaccination. The TCR was taken from a human donor with glioblastoma.

The CDR3 DNA reads TGTGCCTGGAGTGGAGGGAACATGTCACCCCTCCACTTT. Its translation is CAWSGGNMSPLHF. The V and J genes are TRBV30 and TRBJ1-6; the D is unclear. Germline CDR1 and CDR2: GTSNPN and SVGIG (reference sequence). The CDR3 runs 13 residues. Trimming stripped 1 base from V and 10 bases from J, with 11 bases between.